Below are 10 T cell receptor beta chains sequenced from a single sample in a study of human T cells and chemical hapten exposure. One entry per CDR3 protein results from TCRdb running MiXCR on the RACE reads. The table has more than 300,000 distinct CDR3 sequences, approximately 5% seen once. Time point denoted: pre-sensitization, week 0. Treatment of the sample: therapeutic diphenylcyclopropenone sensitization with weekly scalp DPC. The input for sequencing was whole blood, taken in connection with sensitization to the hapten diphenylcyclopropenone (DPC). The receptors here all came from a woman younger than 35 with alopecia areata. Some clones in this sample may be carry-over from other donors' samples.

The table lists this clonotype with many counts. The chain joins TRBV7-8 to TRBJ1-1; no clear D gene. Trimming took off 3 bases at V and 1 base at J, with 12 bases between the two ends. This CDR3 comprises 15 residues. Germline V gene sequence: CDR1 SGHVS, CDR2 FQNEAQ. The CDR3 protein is CASSFAPPGNTEAFF. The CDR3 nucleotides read TGTGCCAGCAGCTTCGCGCCCCCAGGGAACACTGAAGCTTTCTTT.

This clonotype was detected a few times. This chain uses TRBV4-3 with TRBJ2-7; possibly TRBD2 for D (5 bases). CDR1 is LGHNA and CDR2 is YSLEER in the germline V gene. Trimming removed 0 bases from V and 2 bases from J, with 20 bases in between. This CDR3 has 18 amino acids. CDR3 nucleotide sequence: TGCGCCAGCAGCCAAGATCTAGGAGGCATTTATATAACCTACGAGCAGTACTTC. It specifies CASSQDLGGIYITYEQYF.

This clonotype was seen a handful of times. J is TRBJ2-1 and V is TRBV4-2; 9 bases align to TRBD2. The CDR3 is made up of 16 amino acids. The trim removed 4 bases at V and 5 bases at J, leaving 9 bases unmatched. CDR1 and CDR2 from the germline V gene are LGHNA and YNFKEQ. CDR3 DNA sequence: TGTGCCAGCAGCCCACCGGGGAGACTAGCGGACAATGAGCAGTTCTTC. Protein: CASSPPGRLADNEQFF.

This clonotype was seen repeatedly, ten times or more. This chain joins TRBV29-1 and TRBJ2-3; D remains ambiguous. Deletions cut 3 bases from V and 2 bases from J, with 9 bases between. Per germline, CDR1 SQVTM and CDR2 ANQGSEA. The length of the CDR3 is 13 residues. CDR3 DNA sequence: TGCAGCGTTGAGGTAGGGCCCACAGATACGCAGTATTTT. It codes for CSVEVGPTDTQYF.

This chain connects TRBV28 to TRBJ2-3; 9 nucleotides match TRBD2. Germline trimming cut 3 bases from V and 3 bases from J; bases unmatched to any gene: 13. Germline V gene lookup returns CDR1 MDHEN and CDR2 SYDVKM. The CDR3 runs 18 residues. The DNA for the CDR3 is TGTGCCAGCAGTTTTGCAGGGGTTGGTGCGGGGGGGACAGATACGCAGTATTTT. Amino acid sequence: CASSFAGVGAGGTDTQYF.

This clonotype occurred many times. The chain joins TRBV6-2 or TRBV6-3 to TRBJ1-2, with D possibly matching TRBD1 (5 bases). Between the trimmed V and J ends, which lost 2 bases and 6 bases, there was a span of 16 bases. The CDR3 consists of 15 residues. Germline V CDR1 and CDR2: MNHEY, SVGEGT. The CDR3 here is CASSYGLRGYDGYTF. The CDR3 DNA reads TGTGCCAGCAGTTACGGATTAAGGGGCTACGATGGCTACACCTTC.

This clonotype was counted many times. CDR3 protein: CAISTGTMTHTF. Here the CDR3 DNA reads TGTGCCATCAGCACCGGGACTATGACCCACACCTTC. This chain joins TRBV10-3 and TRBJ1-2, with D perhaps matching TRBD1 (5 bases). V was clipped by 6 bases and J by 12 bases, with 17 bases between them. From germline, CDR1 is ENHRY and CDR2 SYGVKD. The CDR3 runs to 12 residues.

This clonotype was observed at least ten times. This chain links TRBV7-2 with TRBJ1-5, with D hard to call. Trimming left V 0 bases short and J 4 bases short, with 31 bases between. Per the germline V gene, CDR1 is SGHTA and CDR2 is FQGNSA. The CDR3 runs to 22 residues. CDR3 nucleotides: TGTGCCAGCAGCTTAGCGGCAGGAGTAAGACTAGGTAGTTCGGGGAGAAATCAGCCCCAGCATTTT. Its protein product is CASSLAAGVRLGSSGRNQPQHF.

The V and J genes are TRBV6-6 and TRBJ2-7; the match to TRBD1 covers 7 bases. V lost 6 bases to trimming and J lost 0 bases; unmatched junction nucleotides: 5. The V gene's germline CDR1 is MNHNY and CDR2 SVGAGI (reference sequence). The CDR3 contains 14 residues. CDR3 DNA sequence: TGTGCCAGCAGGAAGGGACAGAACTCCTACGAGCAGTACTTC. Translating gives CASRKGQNSYEQYF.

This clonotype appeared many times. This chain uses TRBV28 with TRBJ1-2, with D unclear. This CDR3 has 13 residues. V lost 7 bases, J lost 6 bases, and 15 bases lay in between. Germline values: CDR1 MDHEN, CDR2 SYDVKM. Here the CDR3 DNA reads TGTGCCAGCACCGGGCCCGACTGGGATGGCTACACCTTC. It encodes CASTGPDWDGYTF.